These 14 T cell receptor beta chains originate from one sample sequenced in a study of blood T cell repertoires in COVID-19. This table comes from immunoSEQ multiplex PCR, and its TCRdb copy is limited to in-frame clones, with some not included. The table includes under 200,000 clones, more than 70% detected once. Sample: peripheral blood. The receptors stem from a man aged 35-49 years with active or convalescent COVID-19.

The chain links TRBV21-1 to TRBJ2-3; the tabulated D call, TRBD1, remains unverified against the DNA. TRBV21-1 is annotated as a pseudogene. This CDR3 is built from 14 residues. DNA for the CDR3: TGTGCCAGCAAGGACAGATTTCGCACAGATACGCAGTATTTT. As protein: CASKDRFRTDTQYF.

This clone was seen a single time. The chain joins TRBV19 to TRBJ1-3; no clear D. V lost 5 bases and J 0 bases, leaving 14 bases between the germline ends. The CDR3 is 16 amino acids. Germline CDR1 reads LNHDA; CDR2 reads SQIVND (reference sequence). DNA of the CDR3: TGTGCCAGTAGTCTACCGGAACAGCACTCTGGAAACACCATATATTTT. Protein sequence: CASSLPEQHSGNTIYF.

The rearrangement uses TRBV18 and TRBJ2-7; 10 bases align to TRBD2. Germline V gene data show CDR1 as KGHSH and CDR2 as LQKENI. With 2 bases clipped from V and 7 bases from J, the junction kept 17 bases outside the gene matches. This CDR3 spans 18 amino acids. The CDR3 sequence is CASSPRDIPGTSVREQYF. CDR3 DNA sequence: TGTGCCAGCTCACCAAGGGACATACCCGGGACTAGCGTACGGGAGCAGTACTTC.

The gene calls are TRBV9 and TRBJ2-5; the match to TRBD1 covers 9 bases. V lost 10 bases and J lost 7; bases outside the gene matches: 17. Germline lookup yields CDR1 SGDLS and CDR2 YYNGEE. The CDR3 loop spans 15 amino acids. CDR3 region: CASSSRTGVLGTQYF. The CDR3 nucleotides read TGTGCCTCCTCTTCCCGGACAGGGGTTTTGGGGACCCAGTACTTC.

The rearrangement links TRBV30 to TRBJ1-3; D gene uncertain. Trimming pared 0 bases from V and 3 bases from J, leaving 12 bases between. Germline CDR1 reads GTSNPN; CDR2 reads SVGIG (reference sequence). CDR3 length equals 15 residues. The CDR3 DNA sequence: TGTGCCTGGAGTGTAAGCACCTTTAATGGAAACACCATATATTTT. Protein: CAWSVSTFNGNTIYF. The whole variable domain, filled in from reference TRBV30 and TRBJ1-3, reads SQTIHQWPATLVQPVGSPLSLECTVEGTSNPNLYWYRQAAGRGLQLLFYSVGIGQISSEVPQNLSASRPQDRQFILSSKKLLLSDSGFYLCAWSVSTFNGNTIYFGEGSWLTVV.

V gene TRBV6-1 combines with J gene TRBJ1-1, with D possibly matching TRBD1 (6 bases). V was trimmed by 2 bases and J by 5 bases, leaving 15 bases between them. This CDR3 has 15 residues. CDR1 and CDR2 (germline): MNHNS, SASEGT. Here the CDR3 DNA reads TGTGCCAGCAGTGAATCCGCCCAAAGGGGGACTGAAGCTTTCTTT. Translation gives CASSESAQRGTEAFF.

A word on this clone: The junction and the germline gene differ at one end; a read error may be behind it. This sequence joins TRBV14 and TRBJ2-7, with 8 positions matching TRBD2. The CDR3 extends over 12 amino acids. Germline lookup yields CDR1 SGHDN and CDR2 FVKESK. Written as DNA, the CDR3 is TGTGCCAGCAGCCGACCGGGACTAGGTCGTCACTTC. Its protein is CASSRPGLGRHF.

The chain recombines TRBV7-8 with TRBJ2-1, with 14 bases lining up with TRBD2. The length of the CDR3 is 18 residues. V shed 4 bases and J 6 bases; nucleotides not matched to a gene: 11. Germline CDR1 and CDR2: SGHVS and FQNEAQ. The CDR3 loop is CASSSGLAGDRFINEQFF. Here the CDR3 DNA reads TGTGCCAGCAGCTCGGGACTAGCGGGAGATCGTTTTATCAATGAGCAGTTCTTC.

This chain connects TRBV3-1 (or the pseudogene TRBV3-2) to TRBJ1-1; a possible D gene is TRBD1 (6 bases). The CDR3 sequence is 12 residues long. Germline CDR1 LGHDT, CDR2 YNNKEL (reference sequence). V lost 8 bases and J 5 bases, leaving 12 bases between the germline ends. The CDR3 region has the DNA TGTGCCAGCTCACAGGGTTCAACTGAAGCTTTCTTT. Translation: CASSQGSTEAFF.

The rearrangement uses TRBV3-1 (or the pseudogene TRBV3-2) and TRBJ1-1; no firm D call. Per the germline V gene, CDR1 is LGHDT and CDR2 is YNNKEL (reference sequence). V shed 2 bases and J shed 2 bases, with 12 bases lying between them. This CDR3 has 15 amino acids. For the CDR3, the DNA is TGTGCCAGCAGCCAATATTTAGGGAGCAACACTGAAGCTTTCTTT. This codes for CASSQYLGSNTEAFF.

This clone was observed once. The chain is built from TRBV18 and TRBJ1-1; 8 bases fit TRBD1. This CDR3 contains 14 residues. The germline CDR1 and CDR2 sequences are KGHSH and LQKENI. V trimming: 5 bases; J trimming: 5 bases; junction bases outside the gene matches: 7. CDR3 residues: CASSSATGVTEAFF. The DNA for the CDR3 is TGTGCCAGCTCAAGTGCGACAGGGGTTACTGAAGCTTTCTTT.

The chain recombines TRBV3-1 (or the pseudogene TRBV3-2) with TRBJ2-7; no clear D gene. Germline loops: CDR1 LGHDT, CDR2 YNNKEL (reference sequence). Trimming took 2 bases from V and 1 from J, leaving 6 bases between them. The CDR3 runs to 13 residues. Here the CDR3 DNA reads TGTGCCAGCAGCCAATTAGTATCCTACGAGCAGTACTTC. Protein product: CASSQLVSYEQYF.

CDR3: CASSIETGPGNSPLHF. The CDR3 coding sequence is TGTGCCAGCAGCATAGAGACAGGCCCGGGTAATTCACCCCTCCACTTT. V is TRBV27 and J is TRBJ1-6; TRBD1 might be the D (6 bases). Germline loops: CDR1 MNHEY, CDR2 SMNVEV (reference sequence). V lost 6 bases, J lost 6 bases, and 18 bases lay in between. CDR3 length equals 16 residues.

The J gene is TRBJ2-1, the V gene TRBV29-1, with D unresolved. V lost 2 bases and J 10 bases, leaving 21 bases between the germline ends. Germline V CDR1 and CDR2: SQVTM, ANQGSEA. The CDR3 extends over 15 amino acids. The CDR3, as DNA: TGCAGCGTTGAATTCCCCCGAGAACGTGCTTCCGAGCAGTTCTTC. This codes for CSVEFPRERASEQFF.